This T cell receptor (beta chain) was identified in a study of T-cell memory formation after mild COVID-19. Whole-study results and caveats: What remained unconfirmed was the SARS-CoV-2 specificity of second-wave clones peaking on day 37.

Germline loops: CDR1 LNHDA, CDR2 SQIVND (reference sequence). V gave up 4 bases and J gave up 12 bases; unmatched junction bases: 9. This CDR3 has 14 residues. As to this clonotype: Its target is not known.

Barcoded TCR alpha and TCR beta cDNA libraries with UMIs came from 5'RACE using constant-segment primers. Each CDR3 protein is one row after TCRdb ran MiXCR on the 5' RACE reads. The sample yields about 470,000 distinct CDR3 sequences, 15% to 20% seen once. Sequencing input: PBMCs or a T cell subset sorted from them (not recorded which). The TCR originated in an adult woman who had mild COVID-19 (a few samples of this study predate the infection). Cell type and time point are not known. V and J are TRBV19 and TRBJ1-4; 9 bases match TRBD1. This CDR3 is CASSTGGTGRELFF. The CDR3 DNA is TGTGCCAGTAGTACCGGCGGGACAGGGAGGGAACTGTTTTTT.